Detailed here is one T cell receptor beta chain. The antigen is undetermined. The planned depth of sequencing spanned 1 in 200,000 to 1 in 1 million T cells. TCRdb's table, derived via immunoSEQ multiplex PCR, lists solely in-frame clones and lacks some. The table shows a few hundred thousand clones, with 80% occurring only once. These data belong to a study of cytotoxic CD8 clonotypes in ibrutinib-treated CLL. At the level of the study: There were 10 to 11 relapsed/refractory patients and roughly 15 treatment-naive patients, and roughly 18 were IGHV unmutated.

Findings and caveats of the study: Patients showed higher baseline clonality than age-matched healthy donors, and it tracked circulating CD8+ T-cell counts. Sustained-remission and progressing patients were not sampled at matched times.

Trimming shortened V by 5 bases and J by 3 bases, and 13 bases separated the two germline ends. The germline gives CDR1 SGHTA, CDR2 FQGNSA. The CDR3 runs 15 residues. The starting material was PBMCs, obtained before ibrutinib treatment. This clonotype was sampled from a human donor with chronic lymphocytic leukemia. The gene calls are TRBV7-2 and TRBJ2-2; no definite D call. The CDR3: CASSAVGGYTGELFF. CDR3 DNA: TGTGCCAGCAGCGCCGTTGGCGGTTACACCGGGGAGCTGTTTTTT.